The next 11 T cell receptor beta chains were all read from a single sample in a study of blood T cell repertoires in COVID-19. Assay: immunoSEQ multiplex PCR; the TCRdb copy retains only in-frame clones and omits some. The sample lists 120,000 or so clones, about four fifths occurring once. The sequencing sample was made of peripheral blood. The receptors derive from a man aged 25-45 years with COVID-19, enrolled during active disease.

The chain joins TRBV15 to TRBJ1-5; D unclear. V was trimmed by 1 base and J by 2 bases, leaving 9 bases between them. Germline lookup yields CDR1 LNHNV and CDR2 YYDKDF (reference sequence). This CDR3 region has 15 residues. DNA of the CDR3: TGTGCCACCAGCAGAGGTGGGGAGGGCAATCAGCCCCAGCATTTT. Protein product: CATSRGGEGNQPQHF.

This chain links TRBV7-9 with TRBJ2-3, with 9 bases aligning to TRBD2. V gave up 1 base and J gave up 4 bases; unmatched junction bases: 6. The CDR3 sequence is 16 residues long. Germline loops: CDR1 SEHNR, CDR2 FQNEAQ (reference sequence). CDR3 residues: CASSLGAGGSPDTQYF. The DNA of the CDR3 is TGTGCCAGCAGCTTAGGGGCGGGAGGGAGCCCAGATACGCAGTATTTT.

This clone was counted between two and nine times. This chain links TRBV23-1 with TRBJ1-5; D gene uncertain. TRBV23-1 is an open reading frame whose function is uncertain. The CDR3 totals 16 residues. The ends were cut back, 4 bases at V and 1 base at J, with 14 bases in the middle. CDR3 in amino acids: CASSPRERGSNQPQHF. CDR3 in DNA: TGCGCCAGCAGTCCTCGTGAACGAGGGAGCAATCAGCCCCAGCATTTT.

V is TRBV14 and J is TRBJ2-7; 8 bases line up with TRBD2. There are 15 residues in the CDR3. The germline gives CDR1 SGHDN, CDR2 FVKESK. The trim removed 3 bases at V and 2 bases at J, leaving 6 bases unmatched. The CDR3 nucleotides are TGTGCCAGCAGCCAGTTAGCGGGGAATCCCTACGAGCAGTACTTC. Encoded protein: CASSQLAGNPYEQYF. Full variable domain (outside the CDR3, taken from reference TRBV14 and TRBJ2-7): EAGVTQFPSHSVIEKGQTVTLRCDPISGHDNLYWYRRVMGKEIKFLLHFVKESKQDESGMPNNRFLAERTGGTYSTLKVQPAELEDSGVYFCASSQLAGNPYEQYFGPGTRLTVT.

J is TRBJ1-5 and V is TRBV7-2; D not resolved. The CDR3 totals 14 residues. Germline CDR1 reads SGHTA; CDR2 reads FQGNSA. Trimming took off 3 bases at V and 0 bases at J, with 6 bases between the two ends. In nucleotides, the CDR3 is TGTGCCAGCAGCTTCGCGTATAGCAATCAGCCCCAGCATTTT. Translated: CASSFAYSNQPQHF.

The chain uses TRBV2 and TRBJ2-7; D not certain. Germline V gene sequence: CDR1 SNHLY, CDR2 FYNNEI. The CDR3 loop spans 11 amino acids. Deletions cut 4 bases from V and 3 bases from J, with 4 bases between. The CDR3: CASSGSYEQYF. The CDR3 region has the DNA TGTGCCAGCAGTGGCAGCTACGAGCAGTACTTC.

This clone has a handful of counts. The rearrangement joins TRBV19 to TRBJ1-1; 7 nucleotides align to TRBD1. CDR3 length: 13 residues. In germline, CDR1 is LNHDA, CDR2 SQIVND (reference sequence). The junction had 5 bases not matched to a gene; V was cut back by 4 bases and J by 6 bases. CDR3 loop: CASSRTGRSEAFF. CDR3 sequence (DNA): TGTGCCAGTAGTAGGACAGGTAGGTCTGAAGCTTTCTTT.

The genes are TRBV3-1 (or the pseudogene TRBV3-2) and TRBJ1-6, with 10 bases identical to TRBD1. This CDR3 contains 16 residues. Germline V CDR1 and CDR2: LGHDT, YNNKEL (reference sequence). V shed 4 bases and J 3 bases; nucleotides not matched to a gene: 3. Here the CDR3 reads CASSRRDRGYNSPLHF. The CDR3 nucleotides are TGTGCCAGCAGCCGGAGGGACAGGGGCTATAATTCACCCCTCCACTTT.

This sequence joins TRBV3-1 (or the pseudogene TRBV3-2) and TRBJ2-1; TRBD2 aligns across 14 bases. The CDR3 length is 16 residues. V shed 4 bases, J shed 7 bases, and the junction held 6 bases outside the gene matches. Germline CDR1 and CDR2: LGHDT and YNNKEL (reference sequence). CDR3 nucleotides: TGTGCCAGCAGCCGGGGGACTAGCGGGAGAAGGAATGAGCAGTTCTTC. Its protein is CASSRGTSGRRNEQFF.

The chain carries TRBV3-1 (or the pseudogene TRBV3-2) and TRBJ2-3; 9 nucleotides match TRBD2. Germline-derived CDR1 and CDR2 are LGHDT and YNNKEL (reference sequence). V lost 10 bases, J lost 2 bases, and 7 bases stayed unmatched. CDR3 length equals 14 residues. The CDR3 reads CATRQRGATDTQYF. In nucleotides, the CDR3 is TGTGCCACCCGACAGCGGGGGGCCACAGATACGCAGTATTTT.

This sequence joins TRBV5-1 and TRBJ2-5; TRBD2 aligns across 8 bases. CDR1 is SGHRS and CDR2 is YFSETQ in the germline V gene. Trimming at V came to 0 bases and at J to 3 bases, leaving 7 bases not matched to a gene. The CDR3 is made up of 16 amino acids. The CDR3 here is CASSLGRTAGEETQYF. As DNA, the CDR3 is TGCGCCAGCAGCTTGGGCCGGACAGCGGGGGAAGAGACCCAGTACTTC.